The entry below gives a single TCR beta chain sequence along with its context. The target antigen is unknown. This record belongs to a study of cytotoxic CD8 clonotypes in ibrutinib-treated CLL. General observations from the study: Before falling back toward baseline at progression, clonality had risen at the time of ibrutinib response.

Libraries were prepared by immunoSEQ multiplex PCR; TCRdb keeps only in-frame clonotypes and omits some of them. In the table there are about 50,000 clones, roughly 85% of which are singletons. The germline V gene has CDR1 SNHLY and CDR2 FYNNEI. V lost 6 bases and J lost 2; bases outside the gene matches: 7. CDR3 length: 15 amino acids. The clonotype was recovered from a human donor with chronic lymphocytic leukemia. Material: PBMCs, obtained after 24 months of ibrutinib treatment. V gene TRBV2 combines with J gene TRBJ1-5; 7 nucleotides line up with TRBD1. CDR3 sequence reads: CASRGDRVRNQPQHF. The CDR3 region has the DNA TGTGCCAGCAGGGGCGACAGGGTACGCAATCAGCCCCAGCATTTT.